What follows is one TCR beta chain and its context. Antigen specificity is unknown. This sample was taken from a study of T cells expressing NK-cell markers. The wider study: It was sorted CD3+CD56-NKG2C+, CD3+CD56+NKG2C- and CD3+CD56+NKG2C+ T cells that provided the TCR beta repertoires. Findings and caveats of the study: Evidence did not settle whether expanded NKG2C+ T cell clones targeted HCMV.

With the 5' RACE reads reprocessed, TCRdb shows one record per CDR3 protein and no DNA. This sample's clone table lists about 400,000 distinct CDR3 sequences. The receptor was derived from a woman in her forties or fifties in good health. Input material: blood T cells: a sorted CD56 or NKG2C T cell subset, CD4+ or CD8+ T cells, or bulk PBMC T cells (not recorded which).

The CDR3 here is CATSDLAGVSYNEQFF. This rearrangement joins TRBV24-1 to TRBJ2-1; TCRdb returns TRBD2, unconfirmable since there is no DNA. Germline assignment: CDR1 KGHDR and CDR2 SFDVKD. This CDR3 has 16 residues.